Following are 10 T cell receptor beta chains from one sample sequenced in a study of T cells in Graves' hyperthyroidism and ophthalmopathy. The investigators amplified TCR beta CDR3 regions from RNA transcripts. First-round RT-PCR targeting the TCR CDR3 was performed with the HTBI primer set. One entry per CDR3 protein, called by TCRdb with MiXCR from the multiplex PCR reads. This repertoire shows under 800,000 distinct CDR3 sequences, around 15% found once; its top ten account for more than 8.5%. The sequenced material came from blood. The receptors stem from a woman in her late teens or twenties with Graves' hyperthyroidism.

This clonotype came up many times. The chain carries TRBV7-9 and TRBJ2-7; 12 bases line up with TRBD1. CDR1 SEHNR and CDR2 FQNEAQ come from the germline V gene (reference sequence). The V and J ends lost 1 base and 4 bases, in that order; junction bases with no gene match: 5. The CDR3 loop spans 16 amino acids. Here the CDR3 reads CASSLVGGQGAYEQYF. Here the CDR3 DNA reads TGTGCCAGCAGCTTAGTCGGGGGACAGGGGGCTTACGAGCAGTACTTC.

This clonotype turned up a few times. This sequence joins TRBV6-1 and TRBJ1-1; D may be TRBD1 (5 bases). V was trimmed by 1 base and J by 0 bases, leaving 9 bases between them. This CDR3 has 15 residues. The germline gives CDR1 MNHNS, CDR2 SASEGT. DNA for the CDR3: TGTGCCAGCAGTGAAGTAGGGACCATGAACACTGAAGCTTTCTTT. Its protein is CASSEVGTMNTEAFF.

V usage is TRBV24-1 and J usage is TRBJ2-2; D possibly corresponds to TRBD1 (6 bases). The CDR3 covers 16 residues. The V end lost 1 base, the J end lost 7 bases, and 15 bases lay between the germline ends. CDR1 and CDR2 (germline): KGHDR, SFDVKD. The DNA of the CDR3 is TGTGCCACCAGTGATTTACGGTCAGGGGTGGACGGGGAGCTGTTTTTT. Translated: CATSDLRSGVDGELFF.

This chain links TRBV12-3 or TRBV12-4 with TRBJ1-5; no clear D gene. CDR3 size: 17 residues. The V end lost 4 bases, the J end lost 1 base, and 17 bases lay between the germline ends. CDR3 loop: CASSYFPTIGSNQPQHF. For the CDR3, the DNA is TGTGCCAGCAGTTACTTTCCGACGATAGGGAGCAATCAGCCCCAGCATTTT.

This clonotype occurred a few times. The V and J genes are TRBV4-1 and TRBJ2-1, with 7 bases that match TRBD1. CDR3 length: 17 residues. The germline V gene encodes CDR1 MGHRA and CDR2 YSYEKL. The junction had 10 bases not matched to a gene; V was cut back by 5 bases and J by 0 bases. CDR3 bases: TGCGCCAGCAGCTTCTGGACAGGAACGAGCTCCTACAATGAGCAGTTCTTC. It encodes CASSFWTGTSSYNEQFF.

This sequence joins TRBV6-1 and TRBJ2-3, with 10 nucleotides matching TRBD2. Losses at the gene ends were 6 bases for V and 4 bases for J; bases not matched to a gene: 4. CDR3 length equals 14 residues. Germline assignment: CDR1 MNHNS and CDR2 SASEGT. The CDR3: CASSTSGVSDTQYF. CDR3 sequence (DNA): TGTGCCAGCAGCACTAGCGGGGTATCAGATACGCAGTATTTT.

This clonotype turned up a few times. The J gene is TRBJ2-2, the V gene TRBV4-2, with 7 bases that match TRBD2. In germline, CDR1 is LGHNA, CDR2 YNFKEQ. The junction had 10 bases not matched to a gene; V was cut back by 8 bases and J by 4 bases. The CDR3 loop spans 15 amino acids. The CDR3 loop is CASQGRAGVTGELFF. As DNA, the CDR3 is TGTGCCAGCCAGGGTCGGGCGGGAGTCACCGGGGAGCTGTTTTTT.

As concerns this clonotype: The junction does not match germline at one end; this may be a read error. CDR3 amino acids: CASRIAGANVLTF. CDR3 coding DNA: TGTGCCAGTAGAATAGCCGGGGCCAACGTCCTGACTTTC. The V call is TRBV19, the J call TRBJ2-6; D call uncertain. The CDR3 totals 13 residues. The germline CDR1 and CDR2 sequences are LNHDA and SQIVND (reference sequence).

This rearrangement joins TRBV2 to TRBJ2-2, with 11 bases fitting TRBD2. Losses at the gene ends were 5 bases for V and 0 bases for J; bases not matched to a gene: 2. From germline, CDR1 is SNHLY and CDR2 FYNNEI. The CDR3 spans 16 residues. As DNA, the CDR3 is TGTGCCAGCAGTAAGGGACTAGCGGCGAACACCGGGGAGCTGTTTTTT. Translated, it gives CASSKGLAANTGELFF.

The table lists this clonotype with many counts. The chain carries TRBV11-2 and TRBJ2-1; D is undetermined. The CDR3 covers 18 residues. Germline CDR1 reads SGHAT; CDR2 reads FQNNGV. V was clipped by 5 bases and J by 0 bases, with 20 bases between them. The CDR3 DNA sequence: TGTGCCAGCAGCCCCTCAACAGTGGGCGTAAGCTCCTACAATGAGCAGTTCTTC. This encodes CASSPSTVGVSSYNEQFF.